Below, 21 T cell receptor beta chains from the same sample are listed, as sequenced in a study of T cell responses to AZD1222 COVID-19 vaccine. Some clones are missing from TCRdb's copy, which holds only in-frame ones; the method was immunoSEQ multiplex PCR. Of around 140,000 clones in the sample, roughly 88% were seen once. The sample in question was peripheral blood, obtained 28 days after the second AZD1222 dose. Every receptor here comes from an adult who received the AZD1222 COVID-19 vaccine.

V gene TRBV9 combines with J gene TRBJ1-2, with 7 bases identical to TRBD1. This CDR3 region has 11 residues. Germline assignment: CDR1 SGDLS and CDR2 YYNGEE. J lost 11 bases, V lost 4 bases, and 5 bases had no gene match. CDR3 protein: CASSRDREYTF. In nucleotides, the CDR3 is TGTGCCAGCAGCCGCGACAGGGAATACACCTTC.

This chain links TRBV9 with TRBJ2-5, with D maybe TRBD2 (7 bases). Germline lookup yields CDR1 SGDLS and CDR2 YYNGEE. Trimming pared 4 bases from V and 4 bases from J, leaving 14 bases between. The CDR3 consists of 14 residues. CDR3: CASSLGGAGETQYF. In DNA, the CDR3 is TGTGCCAGCAGCCTAGGGGGGGCCGGAGAGACCCAGTACTTC.

This chain connects TRBV2 to TRBJ1-6; D unclear. In germline, CDR1 is SNHLY, CDR2 FYNNEI. With 8 bases removed from V and 4 bases from J, the gap between germline ends came to 18 bases. The CDR3 is 16 amino acids. CDR3 residues: CASGRTANYYNSPLHF. CDR3 sequence (DNA): TGTGCCAGCGGGAGGACGGCCAACTATTATAATTCACCCCTCCACTTT.

V usage is TRBV5-1 and J usage is TRBJ2-1; weak D call: TRBD1 (6 bases). There are 15 residues in the CDR3. The germline gives CDR1 SGHRS, CDR2 YFSETQ. The V gene lost 3 bases and the J gene lost 3 bases, with 13 bases spanning the gap. CDR3 residues: CASSSPKDSYNEQFF. The CDR3 nucleotides are TGCGCCAGCAGCTCCCCTAAGGACAGCTACAATGAGCAGTTCTTC.

V usage is TRBV11-2 and J usage is TRBJ1-2, with a weak D call TRBD1 (6 bases). Trimming removed 0 bases at V and 6 bases at J, with 17 bases between. The germline V gene encodes CDR1 SGHAT and CDR2 FQNNGV. This CDR3 spans 16 amino acids. CDR3 in amino acids: CASSLEGQGRIDGYTF. The CDR3 nucleotides read TGTGCCAGCAGCTTAGAAGGGCAGGGGAGGATAGATGGCTACACCTTC.

The genes are TRBV2 and TRBJ2-7; D possibly corresponds to TRBD2 (5 bases). Germline V gene data show CDR1 as SNHLY and CDR2 as FYNNEI. The CDR3 consists of 11 residues. V was clipped by 6 bases and J by 7 bases, with 10 bases between them. CDR3 nucleotide sequence: TGTGCCAGCAGCGTTACTAGGGAGCAGTACGTC. It is translated as CASSVTREQYV.

The chain couples TRBV10-1 to TRBJ2-3; the match to TRBD2 covers 9 bases. This CDR3 spans 19 amino acids. The germline V gene has CDR1 WNHNN and CDR2 SYGVQD (reference sequence). V was clipped by 3 bases and J by 1 base; unmatched bases: 14. In nucleotides, the CDR3 is TGCGCCAGCAGTGACCCACCAAGCGGGAGGCGTAGCGGCACAGATACGCAGTATTTT. This gives the protein CASSDPPSGRRSGTDTQYF.

This chain connects TRBV5-1 to TRBJ1-2; D uncertain. This CDR3 comprises 15 residues. With 0 bases removed from V and 6 bases from J, the gap between germline ends came to 15 bases. CDR1 is SGHRS and CDR2 is YFSETQ in the germline V gene. Written as DNA, the CDR3 is TGCGCCAGCAGCTTGGACACGGGGAGAACGGATGGCTACACCTTC. Amino acid sequence: CASSLDTGRTDGYTF.

This chain connects TRBV9 to TRBJ2-2; D unclear. This CDR3 is built from 18 residues. The germline V gene encodes CDR1 SGDLS and CDR2 YYNGEE. The ends were cut back, 0 bases at V and 2 bases at J, with 17 bases in the middle. The chain's CDR3 is CASSVAGLGNRNTGELFF. The CDR3 DNA follows: TGTGCCAGCAGCGTAGCTGGGTTAGGGAACCGAAACACCGGGGAGCTGTTTTTT.

The chain combines TRBV18 with TRBJ2-1; 12 nucleotides align to TRBD1. The V and J ends lost 3 bases and 7 bases, in that order; junction bases with no gene match: 16. Germline loops: CDR1 KGHSH, CDR2 LQKENI. The CDR3 length is 19 residues. The chain's CDR3 is CASSPLGAGQGASSNEQFF. CDR3 DNA sequence: TGTGCCAGCTCACCTCTTGGAGCGGGACAGGGGGCGAGTTCTAATGAGCAGTTCTTC.

This clone was detected only a few times. The chain combines TRBV7-9 with TRBJ2-2; no clear D gene. The CDR3 is 14 residues long. Germline V gene lookup returns CDR1 SEHNR and CDR2 FQNEAQ (reference sequence). Trimming cost V 1 base and J 6 bases, with 9 bases left between them. CDR3: CASSLGPAAGELFF. In DNA, the CDR3 is TGTGCCAGCAGCTTAGGGCCGGCGGCCGGGGAGCTGTTTTTT.

The V call is TRBV6-5, the J call TRBJ2-5; D is undetermined. CDR1 MNHEY and CDR2 SVGAGI come from the germline V gene. The ends were cut back, 5 bases at V and 1 base at J, with 8 bases in the middle. The CDR3 has 13 residues. CDR3 protein: CASSTTLQETQYF. The CDR3 DNA sequence: TGTGCCAGCAGTACTACTCTCCAAGAGACCCAGTACTTC.

The gene calls are TRBV3-1 (or the pseudogene TRBV3-2) and TRBJ2-4; 9 positions agree with TRBD2. The CDR3 extends over 17 amino acids. The germline V gene encodes CDR1 LGHDT and CDR2 YNNKEL (reference sequence). Trimming cost V 0 bases and J 8 bases; bases outside gene matches: 11. The CDR3 protein is CASSQEVAGVSRDIQYF. The CDR3 coding sequence is TGTGCCAGCAGCCAAGAAGTAGCGGGAGTATCCCGGGACATTCAGTACTTC.

The V and J genes are TRBV6-5 and TRBJ1-1, with D maybe TRBD1 (5 bases). V shed 0 bases and J shed 2 bases, with 13 bases lying between them. The CDR3 runs to 16 residues. The germline CDR1 and CDR2 sequences are MNHEY and SVGAGI. In DNA, the CDR3 is TGTGCCAGCAGTTACTCGGCTGTTAGGGGAAACACTGAAGCTTTCTTT. Protein: CASSYSAVRGNTEAFF.

The chain uses TRBV2 and TRBJ1-1; D gene uncertain. CDR1 and CDR2 (germline): SNHLY, FYNNEI. The CDR3 is made up of 12 amino acids. Deletions cut 4 bases from V and 1 base from J, with 4 bases between. The CDR3 spells CASSVGNTEAFF. CDR3 nucleotide sequence: TGTGCCAGCAGTGTAGGGAACACTGAAGCTTTCTTT.

The rearrangement links TRBV9 to TRBJ1-5, with D maybe TRBD1 (6 bases). The germline V gene encodes CDR1 SGDLS and CDR2 YYNGEE. V was shortened by 0 bases and J by 7 bases, with 14 bases between the two germline ends. The length of the CDR3 is 15 residues. CDR3 in DNA: TGTGCCAGCAGCGTAGGCGGGGGCGGAGGGCAGCCCCAGCATTTT. Translated, it gives CASSVGGGGGQPQHF.

This clone was counted between two and nine times. The J gene is TRBJ1-4, the V gene TRBV7-3, with 10 bases lining up with TRBD1. J lost 8 bases, V lost 5 bases, and 8 bases had no gene match. The CDR3 is 15 residues long. The germline V gene has CDR1 SGHTA and CDR2 FQGTGA. For the CDR3, the DNA is TGTGCCAGCAGCGACCGACAGGGGGCGGACGAAAAACTGTTTTTT. Its translation is CASSDRQGADEKLFF.

The rearrangement links TRBV6-5 to TRBJ2-1, with 9 bases identical to TRBD2. The CDR3 is made up of 13 amino acids. With V trimmed by 8 bases and J by 4 bases, 3 bases remained unmatched. Germline CDR1 and CDR2: MNHEY and SVGAGI. CDR3 region: CASRGGVYNEQFF. The CDR3 region has the DNA TGTGCCAGCCGCGGGGGGGTGTACAATGAGCAGTTCTTC.

This clone was seen only once. V and J are TRBV28 and TRBJ1-2; tentatively, D is TRBD1 (5 bases). This CDR3 is 12 amino acids long. Germline loops: CDR1 MDHEN, CDR2 SYDVKM. The V and J ends lost 1 base and 6 bases respectively, with 6 bases between them. The CDR3 DNA follows: TGTGCCAGCAGTTTATCGACAGATGGCTACACCTTC. The encoded protein is CASSLSTDGYTF.

The CDR3 loop is CASSQDRAGVGEQYF. The CDR3 bases are TGTGCCAGCAGCCAAGATAGAGCGGGAGTCGGCGAGCAGTACTTC. The chain couples TRBV4-2 to TRBJ2-7, with 8 bases identical to TRBD2. CDR1 and CDR2 from the germline V gene are LGHNA and YNFKEQ. CDR3 length: 15 residues. V lost 0 bases and J lost 6; bases outside the gene matches: 7.

The chain joins TRBV10-2 to TRBJ2-7; no clear D. The V and J ends lost 5 bases and 2 bases respectively, with 10 bases between them. In germline, CDR1 is WSHSY, CDR2 SAAADI. The CDR3 consists of 13 residues. CDR3: CASSNAPTYEQYF. The CDR3 DNA follows: TGCGCCAGCAGTAATGCTCCAACCTACGAGCAGTACTTC.